At least ten counts were recorded for the clone carrying this TCR beta chain. What it recognizes is unknown. This record comes from a study of glioma-infiltrating T cells. Across the whole study: Dexamethasone exposure before glioma surgery was limited to six or fewer days. Target coverage was roughly 4- to 10-fold for about a million blood T cells. Findings of the study overall: Signature shared blood CDR3 motifs were enriched in low-divergence and depleted in high-divergence patients. Non-neoplastic patients had below-expected tissue-blood divergence, while all gliomas exceeded expectation.

TCR alpha and beta CDR3 regions were amplified from RNA using iRepertoire nested multiplex PCR. One entry per CDR3 protein, called by TCRdb with MiXCR from the multiplex PCR reads. Among around 390,000 distinct CDR3 sequences, 41% were seen once, and the ten largest hold approximately 12%. Unmatched junction bases numbered 7, after V lost 1 base and J lost 4 bases. The CDR3 consists of 15 residues. Germline assignment: CDR1 MNHEY and CDR2 SMNVEV (reference sequence). This receptor was taken from a human donor with low-grade glioma or glioblastoma, undergoing nonglioma brain surgery, or in good health (not recorded which). The J gene is TRBJ2-7, the V gene TRBV27; TRBD1 aligns across 7 bases. Sequencing input: glioma tissue, nonneoplastic brain tissue, or PBMCs (not recorded which). CDR3 region: CASSLFGGRGYEQYF. As DNA, the CDR3 is TGTGCCAGCAGTTTATTCGGCGGCAGGGGGTACGAGCAGTACTTC.